This T cell receptor (beta chain) stems from a study of technical replicates of blood from several donors. This CDR3 is built from 15 residues. Trimming at V came to 7 bases and at J to 3 bases, leaving 5 bases not matched to a gene. Germline CDR1 and CDR2: MNHEY and SVGAGI. TCRdb keeps only in-frame clones here, not all; method: immunoSEQ multiplex PCR. The table has tens of thousands of clones, roughly 92% seen once. This clone was found once. This TCR was sampled from a human donor in good health. The J gene is TRBJ2-5, the V gene TRBV6-5, with TRBD2 matching 13 bases. Sequencing was carried out using T cells isolated from PBMCs. The CDR3 bases are TGTGCCAGCACTATGACTAGCGGGGGGAAAGAGACCCAGTACTTC. Its protein is CASTMTSGGKETQYF.